Included here is one T cell receptor beta chain sequence, with context. Isolated RNA was reverse transcribed in full, so expressed TCRB transcripts were sequenced. The assay was immunoSEQ multiplex PCR, and TCRdb's table has in-frame clones only and misses some. The repertoire includes 310,000 or so clones, approximately 10% of them detected once, and 0.015% to 0.02% sits in the top ten. The sample is drawn from a study of beta chain features in type 1 diabetes. Cells sorted by CD45RO/CCR7/CD25/CD127/CD95/CD27 comprised CD4+ naive, central memory, regulatory and stem cell-like memory cells. Sorting produced populations that all topped 95% purity. The CDR3 is 14 amino acids. Looked up from germline, CDR1 is SGHVS and CDR2 is FQNEAQ. V was trimmed by 0 bases and J by 11 bases, leaving 15 bases between them.

The source of this sequence is a woman in her 30s in good health. The sequenced sample was naive CD4+ T cells from blood. This rearrangement joins TRBV7-8 to TRBJ2-3; a weak D match, TRBD2 (5 bases). CDR3 in amino acids: CASSLAVPGEKQYF. As DNA, the CDR3 is TGTGCCAGCAGCTTAGCAGTCCCCGGGGAAAAGCAGTATTTT. Looking up the rest from reference TRBV7-8 and TRBJ2-3 gives the full variable domain: GAGVSQSPRYKVAKRGQDVALRCDPISGHVSLFWYQQALGQGPEFLTYFQNEAQLDKSGLPSDRFFAERPEGSVSTLKIQRTQQEDSAVYLCASSLAVPGEKQYFGPGTRLTVL.